Presented here are 15 T cell receptor beta chains from one specimen sequenced in a study of spatial heterogeneity in lung cancer. Each CDR3 protein gets one entry after TCRdb re-called the 5' RACE reads with MiXCR. The sample records about 10,000 distinct CDR3 sequences, roughly 23% being singletons. Time point denoted: blood at routine non-recurrence follow-up after resection. The source material was PBMCs, sampled at follow-up. Every receptor here comes from a female donor with early-stage non-small cell lung cancer.

The chain joins TRBV20-1 to TRBJ2-1; 10 nucleotides match TRBD1. Germline CDR1 and CDR2: DFQATT and SNEGSKA (reference sequence). V dropped 4 bases and J dropped 7; count of bases not matched to a gene: 10. The CDR3 loop spans 15 amino acids. Written as DNA, the CDR3 is TGCAGTGCTATCCCTGCGGACAGGGGGTTAAATGAGCAGTTCTTC. It yields the protein CSAIPADRGLNEQFF.

This rearrangement joins TRBV7-9 to TRBJ1-2, with unresolved D. Germline V CDR1 and CDR2: SEHNR, FQNEAQ (reference sequence). This CDR3 spans 13 amino acids. The V and J ends lost 5 bases and 10 bases respectively, with 17 bases between them. CDR3 sequence (DNA): TGTGCCAGCAGCCCCCTGGACTTAGGAGTCTACACCTTC. It encodes CASSPLDLGVYTF.

This clonotype showed up just once. One junction end disagrees with the germline gene, perhaps due to a read error. The gene calls are TRBV19 and TRBJ2-1; 8 nucleotides match TRBD1. The CDR3 totals 14 residues. Germline V gene sequence: CDR1 LNHDA, CDR2 SQIVND (reference sequence). CDR3 coding DNA: TGTGCCAGTAGCAGGACAGGGCCATACAATGAGCAGCTCTTC. Amino acid sequence: CASSRTGPYNEQLF.

The chain is built from TRBV5-5 and TRBJ2-7; perhaps D is TRBD1 or TRBD2 (6 bases each). The germline V gene has CDR1 SGHKS and CDR2 YYEKEE (reference sequence). V was shortened by 0 bases and J by 0 bases, with 10 bases between the two germline ends. This CDR3 has 15 amino acids. The CDR3 is CASSLGWGASYEQYF. CDR3 coding DNA: TGTGCCAGCAGCTTGGGATGGGGGGCCTCCTACGAGCAGTACTTC.

This sequence joins TRBV20-1 and TRBJ1-1, with a weak D call TRBD1 (5 bases). Trimming left V 3 bases short and J 1 base short, with 12 bases between. There are 14 residues in the CDR3. Looked up from germline, CDR1 is DFQATT and CDR2 is SNEGSKA (reference sequence). The CDR3: CSAREAGRNTEAFF. CDR3 coding DNA: TGCAGTGCTAGGGAGGCGGGACGGAACACTGAAGCTTTCTTT.

About this clonotype: This clone may be a read error of a much larger clone one base away. The chain has TRBV28 and TRBJ2-7; TRBD1 might be the D (6 bases). This CDR3 region has 16 residues. Germline V gives CDR1 MDHEN, CDR2 SYDVKM. The CDR3, as DNA: TGTGCCAGCAGTTTAGCCCCCCGACAGGCCCGCTACGAGCGGTACTTC. Translation: CASSLAPRQARYERYF. Complete variable domain (other parts from reference TRBV28 and TRBJ2-7): DVKVTQSSRYLVKRTGEKVFLECVQDMDHENMFWYRQDPGLGLRLIYFSYDVKMKEKGDIPEGYSVSREKKERFSLILESASTNQTSMYLCASSLAPRQARYERYFGPGTRLTVT.

The chain carries TRBV6-5 and TRBJ2-3, with 9 positions matching TRBD1. V dropped 4 bases and J dropped 4; count of bases not matched to a gene: 12. The CDR3 is 17 residues long. CDR1 and CDR2 (germline): MNHEY, SVGAGI. The CDR3 region has the DNA TGTGCCAGCAGTTTTCTCGGACAGGGGAAGGAATCAGATACGCAGTATTTT. As protein: CASSFLGQGKESDTQYF.

This clonotype is judged medium-sized. This chain links TRBV28 with TRBJ2-2; D gene uncertain. CDR1 and CDR2 from the germline V gene are MDHEN and SYDVKM. The CDR3 covers 13 residues. Deletions cut 1 base from V and 4 bases from J, with 4 bases between. CDR3 in amino acids: CASSLFSTGELFF. As DNA, the CDR3 is TGTGCCAGCAGTTTATTTTCCACCGGGGAGCTGTTTTTT.

The table lists this clonotype with a few counts. The J gene is TRBJ2-1, the V gene TRBV7-8; maybe TRBD2 (6 bases). V lost 3 bases and J 7 bases, leaving 25 bases between the germline ends. Germline values: CDR1 SGHVS, CDR2 FQNEAQ. This CDR3 region has 18 residues. CDR3 nucleotides: TGTGCCAGCAGCTTTGCGGGGCCCGGGGGTGGCGGAGGGAATGAGCAGTTCTTC. This gives the protein CASSFAGPGGGGGNEQFF.

CDR3: CSVDPWGRTSGSTDTQYF. The CDR3 DNA reads as TGCAGCGTTGACCCTTGGGGGAGGACTAGCGGATCCACAGATACGCAGTATTTT. The chain uses TRBV29-1 and TRBJ2-3; TRBD2 aligns across 10 bases. J lost 2 bases, V lost 3 bases, and 14 bases had no gene match. CDR1 and CDR2 from the germline V gene are SQVTM and ANQGSEA. This CDR3 is 18 amino acids long.

The table lists this clonotype with a few counts. The chain links TRBV29-1 to TRBJ2-1, with TRBD2 identical over 12 bases. Unmatched junction bases numbered 8, after V lost 8 bases and J lost 9 bases. CDR1 is SQVTM, CDR2 ANQGSEA, per germline. CDR3 length: 13 residues. The CDR3 DNA sequence: TGCAGCTTCCGACTAGCGGGAGTGGTTGAGCAGTTCTTC. It is translated as CSFRLAGVVEQFF.

This clonotype was seen a handful of times. V and J are TRBV27 and TRBJ1-5; 10 bases line up with TRBD1. Germline V gene lookup returns CDR1 MNHEY and CDR2 SMNVEV (reference sequence). The CDR3 is 19 amino acids. After removal of 1 base from V and 0 bases from J, the junction contained 9 bases not matched to a gene. This chain's CDR3 is CASSLYGQGGADSNQPQHF. The CDR3 coding sequence is TGTGCCAGCAGTTTATACGGACAGGGGGGCGCTGATAGCAATCAGCCCCAGCATTTT.

The gene calls are TRBV13 and TRBJ2-7, with D possibly matching TRBD2 (5 bases). The ends were cut back, 4 bases at V and 7 bases at J, with 23 bases in the middle. Germline CDR1 and CDR2: PRHDT and FYEKMQ (reference sequence). The CDR3 runs 16 residues. CDR3 sequence reads: CASSYEELVGPGEQYF. The DNA for the CDR3 is TGTGCCAGCAGCTATGAGGAGCTCGTCGGCCCGGGAGAGCAGTACTTC. The entire variable domain, with the rest obtained from reference TRBV13 and TRBJ2-7, is as follows: AAGVIQSPRHLIKEKRETATLKCYPIPRHDTVYWYQQGPGQDPQFLISFYEKMQSDKGSIPDRFSAQQFSDYHSELNMSSLELGDSALYFCASSYEELVGPGEQYFGPGTRLTVT.

The chain combines TRBV5-5 with TRBJ2-7; D is ambiguous. Deletions cut 3 bases from V and 0 bases from J, with 7 bases between. This CDR3 region has 13 residues. Per the germline V gene, CDR1 is SGHKS and CDR2 is YYEKEE (reference sequence). DNA for the CDR3: TGTGCCAGCAGCTCCACGGCCTCCTACGAGCAGTACTTC. The encoded protein is CASSSTASYEQYF. Together with reference TRBV5-5 and TRBJ2-7, the CDR3 gives the full variable domain: DAGVTQSPTHLIKTRGQQVTLRCSPISGHKSVSWYQQVLGQGPQFIFQYYEKEERGRGNFPDRFSARQFPNYSSELNVNALLLGDSALYLCASSSTASYEQYFGPGTRLTVT.

This clonotype appeared a few times. The J gene is TRBJ2-2, the V gene TRBV5-6; 10 bases are shared with TRBD1. This CDR3 comprises 19 residues. Germline V gene data show CDR1 as SGHDT and CDR2 as YYEEEE. The ends lost 1 base at V and 1 base at J; junction bases unmatched: 10. Here the CDR3 DNA reads TGTGCCAGCAGCTTGTGGCTGGGACAGGGGACCCTGAACACCGGGGAGCTGTTTTTT. This sequence encodes CASSLWLGQGTLNTGELFF.